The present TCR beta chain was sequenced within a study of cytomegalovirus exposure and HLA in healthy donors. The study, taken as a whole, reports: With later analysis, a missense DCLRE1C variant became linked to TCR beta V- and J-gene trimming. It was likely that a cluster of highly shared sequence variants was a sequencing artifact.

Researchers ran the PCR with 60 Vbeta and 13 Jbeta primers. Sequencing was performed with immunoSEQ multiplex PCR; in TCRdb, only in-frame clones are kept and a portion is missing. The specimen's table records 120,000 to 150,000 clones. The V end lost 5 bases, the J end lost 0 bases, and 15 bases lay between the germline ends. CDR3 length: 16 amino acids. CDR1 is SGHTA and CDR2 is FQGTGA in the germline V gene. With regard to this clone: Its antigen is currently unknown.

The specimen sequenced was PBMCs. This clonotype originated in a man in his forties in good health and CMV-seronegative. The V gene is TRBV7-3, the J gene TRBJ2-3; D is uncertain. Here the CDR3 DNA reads TGTGCCAGCAGCGCCCAAACACTATCTAGCACAGATACGCAGTATTTT. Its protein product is CASSAQTLSSTDTQYF.